This T cell receptor beta chain was observed in a study of CD8 T cells in Susac syndrome. CDR3 size: 17 residues. Trimming stripped 3 bases from V and 2 bases from J, with 18 bases between. The authors reverse transcribed roughly 0.5 to 1 ug RNA with random hexamers. MiXCR, applied by TCRdb to the immunoSEQ multiplex PCR reads, yields one record per CDR3 protein. The sample has about 190,000 distinct CDR3 sequences, approximately 94% seen once; the top ten hold 0.098%. Study observations and caveats: CD4+ T cell repertoires in Susac syndrome exhibited no evidence of clonal expansion.

Sequencing of TCR beta drew on CD8+ and CD4+ T cells from blood. Patients with Susac syndrome met the recently defined diagnostic criteria for definite or probable disease. Of note for this clonotype: The antigen is not known.

The source material was CD4+ T cells from PBMCs. The TCR comes from a human donor with Susac syndrome. The chain couples TRBV12-3 or TRBV12-4 to TRBJ2-3; no definite D call. The CDR3 loop reads CASSFTTGATITDTQYF. CDR3 sequence (DNA): TGTGCCAGCAGTTTCACCACGGGCGCTACTATCACAGATACGCAGTATTTT.